Sequencing of this T cell receptor beta chain was carried out in a study of a mutant IDH1 vaccine in newly diagnosed glioma. The time point: week 5, during vaccination. Vaccine doses each comprised 300 ug of mutant IDH1 20-mer peptide, with topical imiquimod. For this clone: Its antigen is as yet unknown.

Libraries were prepared by immunoSEQ multiplex PCR; TCRdb keeps only in-frame clonotypes and omits some of them. The sample shows roughly 28,000 clones, approximately 88% of them seen only once. Trimming left V 11 bases short and J 0 bases short, with 10 bases between. The CDR3 loop spans 12 amino acids. In germline, CDR1 is SNHLY, CDR2 FYNNEI. Source: PBMCs, taken from a glioma patient whose treatment included an IDH1 peptide vaccine. V is TRBV2 and J is TRBJ1-1; D unclear. The receptor was isolated from a man aged 18 to 30 with glioma. The CDR3 region has the DNA TGTGCCCTCCTCGAGGTGAACACTGAAGCTTTCTTT. This encodes CALLEVNTEAFF.